This T cell receptor (beta chain) was sequenced in a study of shared clonotypes between healthy human individuals. Findings and caveats of the study: With a handful of donors compared, 4% to 5.5% of naive CD4 clonotypes were shared.

Assay: immunoSEQ multiplex PCR; the TCRdb copy retains only in-frame clones and omits some. The sample contains around 700,000 clones, around 73% of which appear only once. Regarding this clone: Its antigen is unknown. Other DNA sequences from this sample encode an identical CDR3 as well.

This TCR came from a woman aged 25 to 39 in good health. Sample: memory CD4+ T cells sorted from blood. The subset is: CD45RA-negative fraction.

CDR3 coding DNA: TGTGCCAGCAGGACAGGGAACACCGGGGAGCTGTTTTTT. Its translation: CASRTGNTGELFF. V and J are TRBV6-5 and TRBJ2-2; possible D gene TRBD1, 6 bases. The V gene's germline CDR1 is MNHEY and CDR2 SVGAGI. The CDR3 has 13 amino acids. V was trimmed by 6 bases and J by 1 base, leaving 6 bases between them.